The rows below give T cell receptor beta chains drawn from one sample of a study of graft-versus-host responses after intestinal transplantation. Using immunoSEQ multiplex PCR, the repertoire was profiled, and TCRdb retains in-frame clones only, with some absent. The data contain around 100,000 clones, about 90% of them seen just once; the ten biggest clones take up roughly 1%. These receptors' targets are unknown. The starting material was unstimulated CD4+ T cells sorted from spleen or lymph node cells, obtained before transplant. These receptors were taken from a human donor who was the organ donor for an intestinal transplant. The CDR3 runs from the conserved cysteine through the conserved F or W. A D gene is named only where the DNA matches it firmly. For some rows the clone size is stated as once, few or many, or as a class when expanded; others skip it.

cdr3_aa cdr3_nt j_call d_call v_call cdr3_length clone_size
CASSVDTGVGSGYTF TGTGCCAGCAGCGTAGATACAGGGGTTGGCTCTGGCTACACCTTC TRBJ1-2 TRBD1 TRBV9 15 once
CSARRGVGAFF TGCAGTGCTAGAAGGGGGGTAGGGGCTTTCTTT TRBJ1-1 - TRBV20-1 11 -
CASSDSSGGTDTQYF TGTGCCAGCAGTGACTCTAGCGGGGGGACAGATACGCAGTATTTT TRBJ2-3 TRBD2 TRBV6-4 15 -
CASRDRDSRDQPQHF TGTGCCAGTAGGGACCGGGACAGTAGGGATCAGCCCCAGCATTTT TRBJ1-5 TRBD1 TRBV19 15 -
CASSRDRPSNQPQHF TGTGCCAGCTCACGCGACAGGCCTTCCAATCAGCCCCAGCATTTT TRBJ1-5 - TRBV18 15 once
CASTGTLQETQYF TGCGCCAGCACCGGGACTCTACAAGAGACCCAGTACTTC TRBJ2-5 - TRBV5-1 13 -
CASNRFTGGTEAFF TGTGCCAGCAACCGCTTTACAGGGGGCACTGAAGCTTTCTTT TRBJ1-1 TRBD1 TRBV7-9 14 -
CASRGVGRRGNTIYF TGTGCCAGCAGGGGTGTAGGACGGCGAGGAAACACCATATATTTT TRBJ1-3 - TRBV2 15 -
CASSGQGSNQPQHF TGTGCCAGCAGCGGACAGGGTAGCAATCAGCCCCAGCATTTT TRBJ1-5 TRBD1 TRBV9 14 -
CASSYGESSGANVLTF TGTGCCAGCAGTTACGGGGAGAGCTCTGGGGCCAACGTCCTGACTTTC TRBJ2-6 - TRBV27 16 -
CASSTRDRSSGANVLTF TGTGCCAGCAGCACTCGGGACAGAAGCTCTGGGGCCAACGTCCTGACTTTC TRBJ2-6 TRBD1 TRBV7-2 17 -
CAIKMTDYGYTF TGTGCCATCAAAATGACAGACTATGGCTACACCTTC TRBJ1-2 - TRBV10-3 12 -
CASSIGPGAEAFF TGTGCCAGTAGTATAGGCCCGGGGGCTGAAGCTTTCTTT TRBJ1-1 - TRBV19 13 -
CASSSSDRGELFF TGCGCCAGCAGCTCTTCGGACAGGGGAGAGCTGTTTTTT TRBJ2-2 TRBD1 TRBV5-1 13 -
CASSPVGDYGYTF TGTGCCAGCTCACCGGTTGGGGATTATGGCTACACCTTC TRBJ1-2 - TRBV18 13 -
CASSYSAGYNSPLHF TGTGCCAGCAGTTACTCGGCAGGTTATAATTCACCCCTCCACTTT TRBJ1-6 - TRBV6-5 15 few
CSAHLNYEQYF TGCAGTGCCCACCTTAACTACGAGCAGTACTTC TRBJ2-7 - TRBV20-1 11 -
CASSISRPGLGSNTEAFF TGTGCCAGCAGTATAAGTCGGCCAGGTTTGGGATCGAACACTGAAGCTTTCTTT TRBJ1-1 - TRBV27 18 -
CSANFMNTEAFF TGCAGCGCGAACTTCATGAACACTGAAGCTTTCTTT TRBJ1-1 - TRBV29-1 12 -
CAWIGDGYTF TGTGCCTGGATCGGGGATGGCTACACCTTC TRBJ1-2 - TRBV30 10 -
CASSVTGAGDTIYF TGTGCCAGCAGCGTAACGGGGGCAGGGGACACCATATATTTT TRBJ1-3 - TRBV9 14 -
CASSYGVNTEAFF TGTGCCAGCAGCTATGGCGTGAACACTGAAGCTTTCTTT TRBJ1-1 - TRBV5-5 13 -
CAWSYQDRSHGYTF TGTGCCTGGAGTTACCAGGACAGATCGCATGGCTACACCTTC TRBJ1-2 - TRBV30 14 -
CASSFRNTEAFF TGTGCCAGTAGTTTTAGGAACACTGAAGCTTTCTTT TRBJ1-1 - TRBV19 12 -
CASSSRGQGYEQYF TGTGCCAGCAGTTCGAGGGGACAGGGGTACGAGCAGTACTTC TRBJ2-7 TRBD1 TRBV7-9 14 once
CASSPLHGGQRYQETQYF TGTGCCAGCAGCCCCCTGCACGGGGGGCAGAGGTACCAAGAGACCCAGTACTTC TRBJ2-5 - TRBV11-2 18 -
CAISERQAEAFF TGTGCCATCAGTGAGCGACAGGCTGAAGCTTTCTTT TRBJ1-1 - TRBV10-3 12 -
CAISPTGGPPNTGELFF TGTGCCATCAGTCCGACAGGGGGCCCTCCGAACACCGGGGAGCTGTTTTTT TRBJ2-2 TRBD1 TRBV10-3 17 -